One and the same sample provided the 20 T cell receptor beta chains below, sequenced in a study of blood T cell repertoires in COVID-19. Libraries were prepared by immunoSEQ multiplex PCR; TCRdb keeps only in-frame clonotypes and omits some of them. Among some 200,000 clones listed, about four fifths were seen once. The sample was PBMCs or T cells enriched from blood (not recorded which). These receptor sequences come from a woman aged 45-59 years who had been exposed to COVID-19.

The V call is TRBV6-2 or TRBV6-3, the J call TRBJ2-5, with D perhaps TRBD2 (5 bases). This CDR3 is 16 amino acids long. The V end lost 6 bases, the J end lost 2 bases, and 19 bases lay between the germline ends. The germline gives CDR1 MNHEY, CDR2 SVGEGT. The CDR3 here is CASSGGWASPQETQYF. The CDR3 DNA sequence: TGTGCCAGCAGCGGTGGATGGGCTAGCCCTCAAGAGACCCAGTACTTC.

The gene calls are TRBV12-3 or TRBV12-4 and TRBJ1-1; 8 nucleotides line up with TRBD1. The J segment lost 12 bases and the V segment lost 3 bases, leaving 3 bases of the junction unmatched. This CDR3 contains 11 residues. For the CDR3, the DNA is TGTGCCAGCAGTTTCCGGGACAGGACTTTCTTT. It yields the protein CASSFRDRTFF.

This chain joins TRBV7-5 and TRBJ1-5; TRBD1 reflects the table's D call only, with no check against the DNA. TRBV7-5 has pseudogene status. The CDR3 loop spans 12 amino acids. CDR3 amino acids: CARDRENQPQHF. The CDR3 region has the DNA TGTGCGCGGGACAGGGAAAATCAGCCCCAGCATTTT.

Here the CDR3 DNA reads TGTGCCAGCAGCAAAGTCAACGGAGGGGCGCAGGGCTTAAGCAATCAGCCCCAGCATTTT. Protein sequence: CASSKVNGGAQGLSNQPQHF. V and J are TRBV21-1 and TRBJ1-5. TRBV21-1 is listed as a pseudogene. This CDR3 is 20 amino acids long.

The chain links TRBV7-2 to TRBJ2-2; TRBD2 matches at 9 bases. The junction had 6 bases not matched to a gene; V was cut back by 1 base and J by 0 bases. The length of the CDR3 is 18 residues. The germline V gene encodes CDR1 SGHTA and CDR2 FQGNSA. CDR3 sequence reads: CASSLVARGGPNTGELFF. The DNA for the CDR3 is TGTGCCAGCAGCTTAGTGGCGCGGGGGGGCCCGAACACCGGGGAGCTGTTTTTT.

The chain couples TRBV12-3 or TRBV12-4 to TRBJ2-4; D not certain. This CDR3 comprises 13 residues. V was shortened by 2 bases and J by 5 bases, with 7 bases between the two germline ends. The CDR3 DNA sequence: TGTGCCAGCAGTTTACCTAACCAAAACATTCAGTACTTC. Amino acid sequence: CASSLPNQNIQYF.

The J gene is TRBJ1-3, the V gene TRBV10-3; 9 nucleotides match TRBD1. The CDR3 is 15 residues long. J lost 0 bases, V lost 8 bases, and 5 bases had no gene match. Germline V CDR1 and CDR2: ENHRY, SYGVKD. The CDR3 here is CAIGTGRFSGNTIYF. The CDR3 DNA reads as TGTGCCATCGGGACAGGGAGATTCTCTGGAAACACCATATATTTT.

For the CDR3, the DNA is TGTGCCAGCACGCGGAAAGAGACCCAGTACTTC. It specifies CASTRKETQYF. The rearrangement links TRBV2 to TRBJ2-5; D call uncertain. This CDR3 is 11 amino acids long. V lost 7 bases and J lost 3, with 6 bases in between. Germline CDR1 reads SNHLY; CDR2 reads FYNNEI. Filled out from reference TRBV2 and TRBJ2-5, the complete variable domain reads EPEVTQTPSHQVTQMGQEVILRCVPISNHLYFYWYRQILGQKVEFLVSFYNNEISEKSEIFDDQFSVERPDGSNFTLKIRSTKLEDSAMYFCASTRKETQYFGPGTRLLVL.

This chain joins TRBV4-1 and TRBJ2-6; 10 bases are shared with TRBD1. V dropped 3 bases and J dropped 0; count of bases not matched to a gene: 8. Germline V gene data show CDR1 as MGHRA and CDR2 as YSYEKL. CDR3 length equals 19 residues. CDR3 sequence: CASSQTSGTGDSGANVLTF. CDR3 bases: TGCGCCAGCAGCCAGACGTCCGGGACAGGGGACTCTGGGGCCAACGTCCTGACTTTC.

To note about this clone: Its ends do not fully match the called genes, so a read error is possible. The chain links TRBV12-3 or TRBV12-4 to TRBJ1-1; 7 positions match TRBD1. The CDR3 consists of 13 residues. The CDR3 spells CASSPRGNAEAFF. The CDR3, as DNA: TGTGCCAGCAGCCCCAGGGGGAACGCTGAAGCTTTCTTT.

CDR3 protein: CASSTRGPSIGYTF. CDR3 sequence (DNA): TGTGCCAGTTCCACCAGGGGGCCTTCTATCGGCTACACCTTC. This chain uses TRBV27 with TRBJ1-2; TRBD1 aligns across 8 bases. CDR3 length: 14 residues. The V segment lost 9 bases and the J segment 8 bases; nucleotides outside the gene matches: 14. Germline CDR1 is MNHEY and CDR2 is SMNVEV (reference sequence).

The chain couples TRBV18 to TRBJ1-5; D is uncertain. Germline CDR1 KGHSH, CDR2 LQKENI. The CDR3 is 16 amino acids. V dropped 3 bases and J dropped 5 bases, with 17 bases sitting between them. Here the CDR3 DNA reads TGTGCCAGCTCACCGGGCACAGAACTCTTTTATCAGCCCCAGCATTTT. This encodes CASSPGTELFYQPQHF.

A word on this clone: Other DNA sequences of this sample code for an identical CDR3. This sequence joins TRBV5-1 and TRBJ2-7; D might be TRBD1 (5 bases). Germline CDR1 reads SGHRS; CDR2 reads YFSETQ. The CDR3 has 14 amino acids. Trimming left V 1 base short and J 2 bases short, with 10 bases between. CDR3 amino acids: CASSLRDRAYEQYF. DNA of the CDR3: TGCGCCAGCAGCTTGAGAGACAGAGCCTACGAGCAGTACTTC.

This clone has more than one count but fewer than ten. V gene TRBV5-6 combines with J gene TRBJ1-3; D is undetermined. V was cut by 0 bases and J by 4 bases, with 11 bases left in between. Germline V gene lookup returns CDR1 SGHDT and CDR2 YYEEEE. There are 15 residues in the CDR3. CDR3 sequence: CASSLGPRWGNTIYF. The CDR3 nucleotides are TGTGCCAGCAGCTTGGGTCCGCGTTGGGGAAACACCATATATTTT.

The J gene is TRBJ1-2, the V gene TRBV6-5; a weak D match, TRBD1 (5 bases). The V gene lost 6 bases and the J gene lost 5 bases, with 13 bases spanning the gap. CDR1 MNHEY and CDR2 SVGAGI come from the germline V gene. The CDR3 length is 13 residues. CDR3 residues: CASRAGYAYGYTF. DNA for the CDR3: TGTGCCAGCAGGGCAGGGTACGCATATGGCTACACCTTC.

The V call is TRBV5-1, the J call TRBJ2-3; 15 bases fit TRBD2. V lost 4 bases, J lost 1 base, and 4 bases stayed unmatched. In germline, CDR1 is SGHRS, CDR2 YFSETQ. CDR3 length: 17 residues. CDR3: CASSAGLAGGGTDTQYF. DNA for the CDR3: TGCGCCAGCAGCGCGGGACTAGCGGGGGGCGGCACAGATACGCAGTATTTT.

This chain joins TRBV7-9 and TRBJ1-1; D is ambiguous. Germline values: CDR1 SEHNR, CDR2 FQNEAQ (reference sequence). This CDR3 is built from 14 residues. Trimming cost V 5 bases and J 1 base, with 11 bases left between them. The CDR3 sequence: CASSPLRQNTEAFF. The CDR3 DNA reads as TGTGCCAGCAGCCCCTTACGACAGAACACTGAAGCTTTCTTT. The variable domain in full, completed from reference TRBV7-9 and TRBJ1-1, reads DTGVSQNPRHKITKRGQNVTFRCDPISEHNRLYWYRQTLGQGPEFLTYFQNEAQLEKSRLLSDRFSAERPKGSFSTLEIQRTEQGDSAMYLCASSPLRQNTEAFFGQGTRLTVV.

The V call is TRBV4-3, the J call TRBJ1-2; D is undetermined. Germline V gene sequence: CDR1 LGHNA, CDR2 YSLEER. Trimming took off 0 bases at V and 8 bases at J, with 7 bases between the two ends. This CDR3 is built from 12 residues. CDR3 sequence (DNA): TGCGCCAGCAGCCAAGATCGGCGGGGCTACACCTTC. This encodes CASSQDRRGYTF.

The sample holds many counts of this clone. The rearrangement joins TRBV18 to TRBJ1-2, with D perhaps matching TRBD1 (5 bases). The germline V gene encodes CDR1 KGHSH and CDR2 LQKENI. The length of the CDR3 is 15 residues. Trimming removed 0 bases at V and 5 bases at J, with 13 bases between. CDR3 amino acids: CASSPPAGRRYGYTF. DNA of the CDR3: TGTGCCAGCTCACCACCGGCAGGGAGGCGTTATGGCTACACCTTC.

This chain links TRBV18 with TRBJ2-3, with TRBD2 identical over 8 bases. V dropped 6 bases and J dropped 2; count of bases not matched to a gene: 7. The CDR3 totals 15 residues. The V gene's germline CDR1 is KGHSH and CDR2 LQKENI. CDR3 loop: CASSPGLALTDTQYF. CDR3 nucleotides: TGTGCCAGCTCGCCAGGACTAGCCCTCACAGATACGCAGTATTTT.